The 13 T cell receptor beta chains reported below all come from one sample, sequenced in a study of OX40 agonist ivuxolimab in advanced cancers. Measured with immunoSEQ multiplex PCR; TCRdb has only the in-frame clones, and not every one. The data hold more than 65,000 clones, with 80% to 85% observed a single time. The sequences come from CD4+ or CD8+ T cells sorted from blood, collected in a trial of the OX40 agonist ivuxolimab. All receptors derive from an adult with an advanced solid tumor such as melanoma, head and neck, liver or kidney cancer.

The CDR3 DNA follows: TGCGCCAGCAGCCATGGACAGGGCTCGATTATGAACACTGAAGCTTTCTTT. As protein: CASSHGQGSIMNTEAFF. The chain is built from TRBV4-1 and TRBJ1-1, with 8 bases lining up with TRBD1. The CDR3 is 17 amino acids. Germline CDR1 is MGHRA and CDR2 is YSYEKL. V shed 3 bases and J 0 bases; nucleotides not matched to a gene: 9.

This sequence joins TRBV7-9 and TRBJ1-2, with a possible D match to TRBD1 (6 bases). Germline V CDR1 and CDR2: SEHNR, FQNEAQ (reference sequence). V shed 4 bases and J shed 2 bases, with 14 bases lying between them. The CDR3 consists of 15 residues. CDR3 bases: TGTGCCAGCAGCTCGGGCCGAGACAGGAACTATGGCTACACCTTC. Amino acid sequence: CASSSGRDRNYGYTF.

The chain carries TRBV7-3 and TRBJ2-2; D is ambiguous. The CDR3 is 14 amino acids. Per germline, CDR1 SGHTA and CDR2 FQGTGA. V lost 9 bases and J lost 1, with 12 bases in between. The CDR3 coding sequence is TGTGCCAGTCAGACCGGCAGGAACACCGGGGAGCTGTTTTTT. It translates to CASQTGRNTGELFF.

The CDR3 nucleotides are TGTGCCAGCAGCCCGGGACTAGCGGGAGAGGCAGATACGCAGTATTTT. Encoded protein: CASSPGLAGEADTQYF. This rearrangement joins TRBV7-7 to TRBJ2-3; TRBD2 agrees at 14 bases. This CDR3 contains 16 residues. Trimming at V came to 5 bases and at J to 4 bases, leaving 5 bases not matched to a gene. Germline assignment: CDR1 SSHAT and CDR2 FNYEAQ (reference sequence).

V usage is TRBV14 and J usage is TRBJ2-2, with 11 bases lining up with TRBD1. The CDR3 length is 15 residues. V shed 4 bases and J 7 bases; nucleotides not matched to a gene: 5. The germline V gene encodes CDR1 SGHDN and CDR2 FVKESK. CDR3 DNA sequence: TGTGCCAGCAGCCTAAGGACAGGGGGCTTCGGGGAGCTGTTTTTT. It is translated as CASSLRTGGFGELFF.

This chain links TRBV5-4 with TRBJ1-2, with 9 bases that match TRBD1. The germline V gene encodes CDR1 SGHNT and CDR2 YYREEE (reference sequence). Trimming at V came to 4 bases and at J to 3 bases, leaving 4 bases not matched to a gene. CDR3 size: 14 residues. CDR3 loop: CASSMDRGDYGYTF. CDR3 coding DNA: TGTGCCAGCAGCATGGACAGGGGCGACTATGGCTACACCTTC.

The J gene is TRBJ2-1, the V gene TRBV30, with a possible D match to TRBD1 (6 bases). The ends were cut back, 5 bases at V and 3 bases at J, with 14 bases in the middle. The CDR3 contains 14 residues. Germline CDR1 GTSNPN, CDR2 SVGIG (reference sequence). The CDR3, as DNA: TGTGCCTGGGACCGCGGACAGAGCTACAATGAGCAGTTCTTC. It yields the protein CAWDRGQSYNEQFF.

The CDR3: CSVAAQGNPTDTQYF. The CDR3 region has the DNA TGCAGCGTTGCGGCACAGGGGAACCCCACAGATACGCAGTATTTT. The rearrangement uses TRBV29-1 and TRBJ2-3; 7 nucleotides agree with TRBD1. This CDR3 region has 15 residues. V trimming: 4 bases; J trimming: 2 bases; junction bases outside the gene matches: 9. The germline gives CDR1 SQVTM, CDR2 ANQGSEA.

The chain couples TRBV30 to TRBJ2-1; maybe TRBD2 (5 bases). CDR1 and CDR2 from the germline V gene are GTSNPN and SVGIG (reference sequence). The V gene lost 5 bases and the J gene lost 2 bases, with 10 bases spanning the gap. The length of the CDR3 is 13 residues. The CDR3 region is CAWAAGTYNEQFF. In DNA form, the CDR3 reads TGTGCCTGGGCCGCGGGCACCTACAATGAGCAGTTCTTC.

This chain joins TRBV11-2 and TRBJ1-1, with no clear D. The CDR3 spans 14 residues. Germline V gene sequence: CDR1 SGHAT, CDR2 FQNNGV. Trimming shortened V by 1 base and J by 4 bases, and 10 bases separated the two germline ends. The DNA for the CDR3 is TGTGCCAGCAGCTTAGGGACTTGGAGCACTGAAGCTTTCTTT. Translated: CASSLGTWSTEAFF.

The chain recombines TRBV6-6 with TRBJ2-7; the D gene is possibly TRBD2 (5 bases). This CDR3 contains 16 residues. V was trimmed by 0 bases and J by 0 bases, leaving 12 bases between them. The germline gives CDR1 MNHNY, CDR2 SVGAGI (reference sequence). CDR3 amino acids: CASSYSASGPSYEQYF. Written as DNA, the CDR3 is TGTGCCAGCAGTTACTCGGCCAGCGGCCCCTCCTACGAGCAGTACTTC.

The chain employs TRBV27 and TRBJ2-7, with 11 bases lining up with TRBD2. Germline assignment: CDR1 MNHEY and CDR2 SMNVEV (reference sequence). This CDR3 region has 18 residues. With 0 bases clipped from V and 3 bases from J, the junction kept 10 bases outside the gene matches. The CDR3 nucleotides are TGTGCCAGCAGTTTATCTTCCCGTAGCGGGAGGGCCAGCTACGAGCAGTACTTC. Its translation: CASSLSSRSGRASYEQYF.

The chain has TRBV5-1 and TRBJ2-3, with TRBD2 identical over 9 bases. Germline assignment: CDR1 SGHRS and CDR2 YFSETQ. The V gene end was trimmed by 2 bases and the J gene end by 10 bases; junction bases not matched to a gene: 2. This CDR3 is built from 12 residues. The CDR3: CASSFGTSSQYF. CDR3 in DNA: TGCGCCAGCAGCTTCGGGACTAGCTCGCAGTATTTT. Supplemented by reference TRBV5-1 and TRBJ2-3, the full variable domain reads KAGVTQTPRYLIKTRGQQVTLSCSPISGHRSVSWYQQTPGQGLQFLFEYFSETQRNKGNFPGRFSGRQFSNSRSEMNVSTLELGDSALYLCASSFGTSSQYFGPGTRLTVL.